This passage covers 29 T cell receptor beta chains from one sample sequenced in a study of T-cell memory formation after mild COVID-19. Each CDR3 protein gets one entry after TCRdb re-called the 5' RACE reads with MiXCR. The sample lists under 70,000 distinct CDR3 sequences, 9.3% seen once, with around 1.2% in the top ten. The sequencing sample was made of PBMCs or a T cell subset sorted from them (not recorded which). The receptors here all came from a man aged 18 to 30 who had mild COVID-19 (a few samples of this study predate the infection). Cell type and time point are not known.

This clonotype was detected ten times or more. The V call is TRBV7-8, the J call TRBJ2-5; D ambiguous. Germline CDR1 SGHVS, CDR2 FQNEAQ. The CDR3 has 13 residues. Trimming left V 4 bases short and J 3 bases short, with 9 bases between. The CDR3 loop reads CASSSRLKETQYF. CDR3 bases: TGTGCCAGCAGCTCCAGACTGAAAGAGACCCAGTACTTC.

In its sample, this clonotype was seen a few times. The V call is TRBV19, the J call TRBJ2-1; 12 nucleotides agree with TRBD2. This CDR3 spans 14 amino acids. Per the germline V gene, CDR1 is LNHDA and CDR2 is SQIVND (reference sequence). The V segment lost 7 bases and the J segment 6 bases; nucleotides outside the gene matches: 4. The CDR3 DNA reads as TGTGCCAGTATAGGACTAGCGGGGTTCAATGAGCAGTTCTTC. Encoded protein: CASIGLAGFNEQFF.

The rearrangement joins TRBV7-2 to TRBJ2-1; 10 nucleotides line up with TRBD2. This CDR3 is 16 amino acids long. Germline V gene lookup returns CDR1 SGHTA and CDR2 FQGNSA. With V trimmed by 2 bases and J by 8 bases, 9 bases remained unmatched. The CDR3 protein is CASSLTAGLASHEQFF. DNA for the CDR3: TGTGCCAGCAGCTTAACAGCGGGACTAGCGAGTCATGAGCAGTTCTTC. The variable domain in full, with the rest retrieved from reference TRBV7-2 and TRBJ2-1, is GAGVSQSPSNKVTEKGKDVELRCDPISGHTALYWYRQSLGQGLEFLIYFQGNSAPDKSGLPSDRFSAERTGGSVSTLTIQRTQQEDSAVYLCASSLTAGLASHEQFFGPGTRLTVL.

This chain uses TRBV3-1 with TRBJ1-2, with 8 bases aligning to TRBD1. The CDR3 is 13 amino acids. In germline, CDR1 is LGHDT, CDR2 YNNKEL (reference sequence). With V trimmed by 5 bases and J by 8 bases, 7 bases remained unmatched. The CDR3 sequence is CASSWGQDSGYTF. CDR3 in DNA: TGTGCCAGCAGCTGGGGACAGGATAGCGGCTACACCTTC. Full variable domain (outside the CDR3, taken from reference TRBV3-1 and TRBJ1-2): DTAVSQTPKYLVTQMGNDKSIKCEQNLGHDTMYWYKQDSKKFLKIMFSYNNKELIINETVPNRFSPKSPDKAHLNLHINSLELGDSAVYFCASSWGQDSGYTFGSGTRLTVV.

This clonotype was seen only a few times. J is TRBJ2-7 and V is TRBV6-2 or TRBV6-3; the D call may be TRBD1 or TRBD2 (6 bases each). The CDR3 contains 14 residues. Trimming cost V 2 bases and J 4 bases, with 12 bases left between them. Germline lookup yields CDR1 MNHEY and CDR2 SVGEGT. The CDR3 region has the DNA TGTGCCAGCAGTTACCTGGGGGGCCGGTACGAGCAGTACGTC. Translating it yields CASSYLGGRYEQYV.

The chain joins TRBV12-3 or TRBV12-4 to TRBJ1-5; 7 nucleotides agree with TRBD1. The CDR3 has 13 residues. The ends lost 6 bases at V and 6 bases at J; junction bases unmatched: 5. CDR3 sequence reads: CASSEQGSQPQHF. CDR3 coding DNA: TGTGCCAGCAGCGAACAGGGGAGTCAGCCCCAGCATTTT.

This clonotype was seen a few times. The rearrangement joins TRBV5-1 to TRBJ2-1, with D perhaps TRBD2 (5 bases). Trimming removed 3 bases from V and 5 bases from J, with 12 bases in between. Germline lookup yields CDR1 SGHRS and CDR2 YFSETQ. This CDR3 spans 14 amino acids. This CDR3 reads CASSSDSHHNEQFF. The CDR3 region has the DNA TGCGCCAGCAGCTCGGACTCTCACCACAATGAGCAGTTCTTC.

CDR3 sequence (DNA): TGCGCCAGCAGCCAACAGCGGGGGTTCACAGATACGCAGTATTTT. It codes for CASSQQRGFTDTQYF. The chain joins TRBV4-1 to TRBJ2-3, with TRBD2 matching over 8 bases. V was clipped by 2 bases and J by 2 bases; unmatched bases: 3. The CDR3 has 15 amino acids. Germline V gives CDR1 MGHRA, CDR2 YSYEKL.

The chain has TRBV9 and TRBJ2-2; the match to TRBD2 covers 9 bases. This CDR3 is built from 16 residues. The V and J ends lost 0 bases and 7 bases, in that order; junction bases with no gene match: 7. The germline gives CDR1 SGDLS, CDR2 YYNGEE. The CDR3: CASSVGASGDYGELFF. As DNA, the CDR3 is TGTGCCAGCAGCGTAGGGGCTAGCGGGGATTACGGGGAGCTGTTTTTT.

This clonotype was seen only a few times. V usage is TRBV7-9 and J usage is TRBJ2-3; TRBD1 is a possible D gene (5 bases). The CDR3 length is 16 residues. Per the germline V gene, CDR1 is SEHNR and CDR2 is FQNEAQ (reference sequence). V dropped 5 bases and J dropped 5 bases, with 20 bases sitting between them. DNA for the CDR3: TGTGCCAGCAGCCCCGGAAAGGGGCCCGTGGGAGATACGCAGTATTTT. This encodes CASSPGKGPVGDTQYF. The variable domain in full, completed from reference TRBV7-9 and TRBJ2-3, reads DTGVSQNPRHKITKRGQNVTFRCDPISEHNRLYWYRQTLGQGPEFLTYFQNEAQLEKSRLLSDRFSAERPKGSFSTLEIQRTEQGDSAMYLCASSPGKGPVGDTQYFGPGTRLTVL.

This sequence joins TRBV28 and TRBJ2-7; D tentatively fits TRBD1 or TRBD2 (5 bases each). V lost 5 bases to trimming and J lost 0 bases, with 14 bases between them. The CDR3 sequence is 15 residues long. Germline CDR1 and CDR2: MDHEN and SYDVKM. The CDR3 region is CASSTGTASSYEQYV. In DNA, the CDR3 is TGTGCCAGCAGTACCGGGACCGCTAGCTCCTACGAGCAGTACGTC.

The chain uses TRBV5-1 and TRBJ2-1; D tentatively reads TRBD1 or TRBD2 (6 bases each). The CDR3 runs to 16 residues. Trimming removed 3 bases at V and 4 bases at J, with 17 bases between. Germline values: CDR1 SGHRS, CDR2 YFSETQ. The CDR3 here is CASSSRGRGTYNEQFF. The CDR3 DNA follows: TGCGCCAGCAGCTCTAGGGGTCGGGGGACATACAATGAGCAGTTCTTC.

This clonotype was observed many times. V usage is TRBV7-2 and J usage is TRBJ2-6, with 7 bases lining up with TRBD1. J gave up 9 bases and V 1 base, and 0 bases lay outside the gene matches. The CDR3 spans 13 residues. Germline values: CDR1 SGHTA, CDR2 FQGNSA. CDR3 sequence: CASSLGQGNVLTF. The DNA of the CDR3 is TGTGCCAGCAGCTTAGGACAGGGCAACGTCCTGACTTTC.

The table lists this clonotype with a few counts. The CDR3 DNA sequence: TGTGCCAGCAGCTCCTCGACTAGGCAAGAGACCCAGTACTTC. It translates to CASSSSTRQETQYF. The chain combines TRBV5-4 with TRBJ2-5, with a weak D call TRBD2 (6 bases). Between the trimmed V and J ends, which lost 3 bases and 2 bases, there was a span of 11 bases. The V gene's germline CDR1 is SGHNT and CDR2 YYREEE (reference sequence). The CDR3 contains 14 residues. Full variable domain (outside the CDR3, taken from reference TRBV5-4 and TRBJ2-5): ETGVTQSPTHLIKTRGQQVTLRCSSQSGHNTVSWYQQALGQGPQFIFQYYREEENGRGNFPPRFSGLQFPNYSSELNVNALELDDSALYLCASSSSTRQETQYFGPGTRLLVL.

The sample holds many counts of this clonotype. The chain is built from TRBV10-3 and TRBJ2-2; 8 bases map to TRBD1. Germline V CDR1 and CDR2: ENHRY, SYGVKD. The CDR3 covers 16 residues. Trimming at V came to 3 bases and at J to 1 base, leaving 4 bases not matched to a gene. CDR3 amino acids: CAISEAGTGNTGELFF. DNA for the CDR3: TGTGCCATCAGTGAAGCCGGGACAGGGAACACCGGGGAGCTGTTTTTT.

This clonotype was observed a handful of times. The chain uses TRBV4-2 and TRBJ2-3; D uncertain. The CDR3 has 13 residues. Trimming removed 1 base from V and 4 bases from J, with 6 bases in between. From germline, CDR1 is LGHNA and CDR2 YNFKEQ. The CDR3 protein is CASSQAAADTQYF. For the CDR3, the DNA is TGTGCCAGCAGCCAAGCTGCGGCAGATACGCAGTATTTT.

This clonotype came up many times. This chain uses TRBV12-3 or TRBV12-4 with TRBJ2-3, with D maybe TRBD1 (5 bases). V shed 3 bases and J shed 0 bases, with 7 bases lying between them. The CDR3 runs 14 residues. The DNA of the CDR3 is TGTGCCAGCAGTTTGACAGCTAGCACAGATACGCAGTATTTT. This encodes CASSLTASTDTQYF.

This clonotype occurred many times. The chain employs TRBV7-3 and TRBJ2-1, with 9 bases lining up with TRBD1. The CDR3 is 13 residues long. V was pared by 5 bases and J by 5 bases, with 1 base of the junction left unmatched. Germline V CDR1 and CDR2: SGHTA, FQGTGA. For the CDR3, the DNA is TGTGCCAGCAGCCGGACAGGGGACAATGAGCAGTTCTTC. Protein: CASSRTGDNEQFF.

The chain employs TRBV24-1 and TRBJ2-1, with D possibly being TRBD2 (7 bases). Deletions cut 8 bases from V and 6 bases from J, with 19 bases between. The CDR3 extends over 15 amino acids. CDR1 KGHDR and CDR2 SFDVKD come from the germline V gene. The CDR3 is CATTEGGGSANEQFF. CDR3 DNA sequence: TGTGCCACCACTGAAGGGGGGGGCTCGGCCAATGAGCAGTTCTTC.

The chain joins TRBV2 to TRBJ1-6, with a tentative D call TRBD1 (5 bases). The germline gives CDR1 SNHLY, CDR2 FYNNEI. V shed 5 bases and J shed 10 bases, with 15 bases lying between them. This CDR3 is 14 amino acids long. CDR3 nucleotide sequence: TGTGCCAGCAGTCCGGGACCTAGCCGATCACCCCTCCACTTT. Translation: CASSPGPSRSPLHF.

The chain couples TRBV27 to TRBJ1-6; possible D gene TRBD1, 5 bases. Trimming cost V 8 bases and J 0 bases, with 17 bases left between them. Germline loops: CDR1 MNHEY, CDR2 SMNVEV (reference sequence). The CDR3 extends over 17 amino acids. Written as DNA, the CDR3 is TGTGCCAGCCGACGGGACCAAAGCGGCTCCTATAATTCACCCCTCCACTTT. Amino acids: CASRRDQSGSYNSPLHF.

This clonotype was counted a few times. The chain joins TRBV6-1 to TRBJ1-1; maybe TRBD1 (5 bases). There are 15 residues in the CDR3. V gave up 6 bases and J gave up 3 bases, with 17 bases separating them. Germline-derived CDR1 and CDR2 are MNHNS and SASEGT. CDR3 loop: CASRIVWGGDTEAFF. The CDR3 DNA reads TGTGCCAGCAGGATTGTCTGGGGCGGGGACACTGAAGCTTTCTTT.

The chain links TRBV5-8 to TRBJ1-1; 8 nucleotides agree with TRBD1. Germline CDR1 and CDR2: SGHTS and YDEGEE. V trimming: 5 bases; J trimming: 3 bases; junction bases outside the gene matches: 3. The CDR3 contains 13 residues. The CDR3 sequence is CASRRTGYTEAFF. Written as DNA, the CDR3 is TGTGCCAGCAGAAGGACAGGGTACACTGAAGCTTTCTTT.

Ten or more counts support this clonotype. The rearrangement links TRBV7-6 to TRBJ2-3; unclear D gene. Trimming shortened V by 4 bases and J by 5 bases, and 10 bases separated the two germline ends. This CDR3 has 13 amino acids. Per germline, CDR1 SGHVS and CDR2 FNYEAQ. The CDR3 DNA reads TGTGCCAGCAGCTCGCGGACGCGAGATACGCAGTATTTT. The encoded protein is CASSSRTRDTQYF. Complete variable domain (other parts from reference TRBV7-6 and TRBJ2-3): GAGVSQSPRYKVTKRGQDVALRCDPISGHVSLYWYRQALGQGPEFLTYFNYEAQQDKSGLPNDRFSAERPEGSISTLTIQRTEQRDSAMYRCASSSRTRDTQYFGPGTRLTVL.

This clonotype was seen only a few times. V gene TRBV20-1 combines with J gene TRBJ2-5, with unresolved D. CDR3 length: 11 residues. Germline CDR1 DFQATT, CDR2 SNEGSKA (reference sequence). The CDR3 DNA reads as TGCAGGACTCAAAGGCAGGAGACCCAGTACTTC. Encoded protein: CRTQRQETQYF.

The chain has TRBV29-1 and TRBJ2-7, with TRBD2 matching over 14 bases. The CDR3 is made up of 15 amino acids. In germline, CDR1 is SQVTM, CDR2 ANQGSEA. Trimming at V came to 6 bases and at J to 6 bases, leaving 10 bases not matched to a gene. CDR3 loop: CSVRRLAGGLGEQYF. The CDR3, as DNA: TGCAGCGTCCGCCGACTAGCGGGGGGGCTCGGCGAGCAGTACTTC.

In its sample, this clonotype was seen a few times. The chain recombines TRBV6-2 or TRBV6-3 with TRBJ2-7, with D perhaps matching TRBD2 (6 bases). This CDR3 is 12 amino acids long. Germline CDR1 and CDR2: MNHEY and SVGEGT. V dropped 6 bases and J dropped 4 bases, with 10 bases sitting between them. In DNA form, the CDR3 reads TGTGCCAGCAGCCGGGGGAGGTACGAGCAGTACGTC. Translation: CASSRGRYEQYV.

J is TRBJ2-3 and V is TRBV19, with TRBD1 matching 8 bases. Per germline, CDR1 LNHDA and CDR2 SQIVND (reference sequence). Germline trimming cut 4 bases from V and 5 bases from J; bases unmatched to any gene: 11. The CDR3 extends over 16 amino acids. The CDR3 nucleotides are TGTGCCAGTAGTACGCCCCGAGACAGGGGTGGAGATACGCAGTATTTT. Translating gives CASSTPRDRGGDTQYF.

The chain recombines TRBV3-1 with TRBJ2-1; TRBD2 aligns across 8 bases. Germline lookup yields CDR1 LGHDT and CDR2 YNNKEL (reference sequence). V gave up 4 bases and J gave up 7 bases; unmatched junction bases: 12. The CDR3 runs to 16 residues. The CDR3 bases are TGTGCCAGCAGCCCCTATTACGGGGGGGCTCAGAATGAGCAGTTCTTC. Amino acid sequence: CASSPYYGGAQNEQFF.